The source of this T cell receptor (beta chain) is a study of blood T cell repertoires in COVID-19. Study as a whole: Both acute and convalescent COVID-19 samples were obtained from the United States, Italy and Spain. The analysed material was cDNA or gDNA that came from T cells, B-cell-depleted T cells, or PBMCs.

This CDR3 contains 15 residues. Germline lookup yields CDR1 MNHEY and CDR2 SVGAGI. V dropped 7 bases and J dropped 0 bases, with 13 bases sitting between them. It was during active infection that Seattle patients were enrolled and then longitudinally followed. As handled by the study authors: Estimates of nucleated cell counts were drawn from the amplification of reference gene primers. The repertoire was sequenced with immunoSEQ multiplex PCR; TCRdb's copy has only in-frame clones and lacks some. Clone size and V and J calls were adopted from that table, with D and trimming inferred from the DNA. The sample lists about 480,000 clones, roughly 89% occurring once.

Sequencing was carried out using peripheral blood. This rearrangement joins TRBV6-5 to TRBJ1-3, with D unclear. This sequence originates from a man between 18 and 29 years old with COVID-19, enrolled during active disease. CDR3 sequence (DNA): TGTGCCAGCACCTCCCGACGGGGCTCTGGAAACACCATATATTTT. Translated: CASTSRRGSGNTIYF.